A selection of T cell receptor beta chains follows, all from one sample in a study of shared clonotypes between healthy human individuals. Produced via immunoSEQ multiplex PCR; TCRdb's table is partial and in-frame only. This table has about 2 million clones, approximately 94% appearing once. Sequencing used naive CD8+ T cells sorted from blood. The receptors stem from a man aged 18 to 35 in good health. Each CDR3 is given with its conserved first and last residue. A D gene is named only where the DNA matches it firmly. Only part of the rows carry a size: once, few, many, or a class if the clone is expanded.

CDR3,DNA,V,D,size,J
CASSQVPLKALSYNSPLHF,TGTGCCAGCAGCCAAGTCCCCCTCAAGGCCCTGTCCTATAATTCACCCCTCCACTTT,TRBV14,.,.,TRBJ1-6
CASSEGLVGNEQYF,TGTGCCAGCAGTGAGGGTCTAGTCGGCAACGAGCAGTACTTC,TRBV2,.,once,TRBJ2-7
CASSLDGLAGMLRHTGELFF,TGTGCCAGCAGCTTAGACGGCCTAGCGGGGATGCTCCGCCACACCGGGGAGCTGTTTTTT,TRBV11-3,TRBD2,.,TRBJ2-2
CASSLAPGLAGGYEQYF,TGTGCCAGCAGCTTAGCCCCGGGACTAGCGGGAGGCTACGAGCAGTACTTC,TRBV7-2,TRBD2,.,TRBJ2-7
CASSFPDGQGVDTQYF,TGCGCCAGCAGCTTCCCTGACGGACAGGGGGTTGATACGCAGTATTTT,TRBV5-1,TRBD1,.,TRBJ2-3
CASSLEFRDTEAFF,TGTGCCAGCAGCTTAGAGTTCAGGGACACTGAAGCTTTCTTT,TRBV11-2,.,.,TRBJ1-1
CASRGRITYEQYF,TGTGCCAGCCGCGGGAGGATCACCTACGAGCAGTACTTC,TRBV19,TRBD2,.,TRBJ2-7
CASSLRDVHTEAFF,TGTGCCAGCAGCCTCCGGGATGTCCACACTGAAGCTTTCTTT,TRBV7-9,.,.,TRBJ1-1
CASSWGIAYEQYF,TGTGCCAGCAGTTGGGGAATAGCCTACGAGCAGTACTTC,TRBV27,.,.,TRBJ2-7
CASSFIGAAPYEQYF,TGTGCCAGCAGCTTCATCGGAGCGGCGCCCTACGAGCAGTACTTC,TRBV7-9,.,.,TRBJ2-7
CASSLTSGPDNEQFF,TGTGCCAGCAGCCTCACTAGCGGGCCTGACAATGAGCAGTTCTTC,TRBV13,TRBD2,.,TRBJ2-1
CASSLSQGVNEQFF,TGTGCCAGCAGTTTATCACAGGGGGTCAATGAGCAGTTCTTC,TRBV28,TRBD1,.,TRBJ2-1
CASTLTGTNTEAFF,TGTGCCAGCACCCTGACCGGTACGAACACTGAAGCTTTCTTT,TRBV27,.,.,TRBJ1-1
CASSLTNTNYGYTF,TGTGCCAGCAGCTTAACAAATACTAACTATGGCTACACCTTC,TRBV7-2,.,.,TRBJ1-2
CASSVESSYNEQFF,TGTGCCAGCAGCGTAGAAAGCTCCTACAATGAGCAGTTCTTC,TRBV9,.,.,TRBJ2-1
CASSELMPVELFF,TGTGCCAGCAGTGAATTGATGCCCGTGGAGCTGTTTTTT,TRBV6-1,.,.,TRBJ2-2
CAWSNLAVGLDTQYF,TGTGCCTGGAGTAACTTAGCCGTCGGCCTAGATACGCAGTATTTT,TRBV30,.,.,TRBJ2-3
CASVGGGAFF,TGTGCCTCAGTAGGGGGAGGAGCTTTCTTT,TRBV10-3,.,.,TRBJ1-1
CASSLGGLAATVSDTQYF,TGTGCCAGCAGCTTAGGTGGACTAGCGGCAACAGTCTCAGATACGCAGTATTTT,TRBV7-9,TRBD2,.,TRBJ2-3
CASSPLARSGRNTEAFF,TGTGCCAGCAGCCCCCTTGCTAGATCGGGACGGAACACTGAAGCTTTCTTT,TRBV9,.,.,TRBJ1-1